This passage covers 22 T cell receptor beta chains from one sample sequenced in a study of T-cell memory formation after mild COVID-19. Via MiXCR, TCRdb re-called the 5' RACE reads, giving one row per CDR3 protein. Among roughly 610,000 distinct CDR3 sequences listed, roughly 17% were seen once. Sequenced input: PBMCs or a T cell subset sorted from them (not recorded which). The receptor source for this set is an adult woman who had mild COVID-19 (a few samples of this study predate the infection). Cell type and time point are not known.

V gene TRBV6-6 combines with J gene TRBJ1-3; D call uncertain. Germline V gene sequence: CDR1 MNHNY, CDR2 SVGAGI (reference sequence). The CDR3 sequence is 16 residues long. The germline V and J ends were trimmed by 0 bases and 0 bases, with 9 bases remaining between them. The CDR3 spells CASSYSSGPSGNTIYF. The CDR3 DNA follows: TGTGCCAGCAGTTACTCATCCGGTCCCTCTGGAAACACCATATATTTT.

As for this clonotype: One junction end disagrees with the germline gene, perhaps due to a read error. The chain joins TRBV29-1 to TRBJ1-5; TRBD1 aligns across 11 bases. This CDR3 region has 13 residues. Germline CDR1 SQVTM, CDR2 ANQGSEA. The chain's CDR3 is CSAGQGGNQPKHF. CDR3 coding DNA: TGCAGCGCGGGACAGGGGGGGAATCAGCCCAAGCATTTT.

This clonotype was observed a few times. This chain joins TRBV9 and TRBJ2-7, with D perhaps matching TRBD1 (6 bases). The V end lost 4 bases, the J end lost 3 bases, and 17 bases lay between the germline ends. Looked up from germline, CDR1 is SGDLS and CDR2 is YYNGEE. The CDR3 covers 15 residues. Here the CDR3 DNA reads TGTGCCAGCAGCCCTGCGAGGACAGCCTTCTACGAGCAGTACTTC. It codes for CASSPARTAFYEQYF.

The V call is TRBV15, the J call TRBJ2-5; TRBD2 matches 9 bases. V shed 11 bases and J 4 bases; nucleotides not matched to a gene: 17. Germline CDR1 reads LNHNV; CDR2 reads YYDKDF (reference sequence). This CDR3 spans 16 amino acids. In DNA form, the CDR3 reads TGTGCCGCCGGGGCGCGGGGGGGCGTCATGGGAGAGACCCAGTACTTC. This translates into CAAGARGGVMGETQYF.

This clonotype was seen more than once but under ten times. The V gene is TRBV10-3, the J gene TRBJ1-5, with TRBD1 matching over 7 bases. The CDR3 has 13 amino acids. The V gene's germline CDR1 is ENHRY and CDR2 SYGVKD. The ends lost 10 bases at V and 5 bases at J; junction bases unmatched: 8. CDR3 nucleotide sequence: TGTGCCACCGGGGGACAGTCGGATCAGCCCCAGCATTTT. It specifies CATGGQSDQPQHF.

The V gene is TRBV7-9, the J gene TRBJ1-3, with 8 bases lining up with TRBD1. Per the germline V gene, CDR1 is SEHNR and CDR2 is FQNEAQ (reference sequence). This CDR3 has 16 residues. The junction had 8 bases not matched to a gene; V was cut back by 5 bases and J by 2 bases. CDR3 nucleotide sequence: TGTGCCAGCAGCCCTGGCCTGACAGGGGCTGGAAACACCATATATTTT. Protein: CASSPGLTGAGNTIYF.

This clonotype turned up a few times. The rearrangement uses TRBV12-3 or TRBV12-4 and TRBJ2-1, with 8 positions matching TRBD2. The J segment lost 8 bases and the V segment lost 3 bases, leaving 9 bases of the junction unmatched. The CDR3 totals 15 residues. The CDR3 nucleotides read TGTGCCAGCAGTTTTCGAAGCGGGAGTATCGATGAGCAGTTCTTC. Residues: CASSFRSGSIDEQFF.

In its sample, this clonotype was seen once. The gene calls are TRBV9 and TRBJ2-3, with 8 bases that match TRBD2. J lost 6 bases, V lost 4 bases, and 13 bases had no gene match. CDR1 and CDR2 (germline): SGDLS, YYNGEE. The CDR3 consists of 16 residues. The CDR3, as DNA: TGTGCCAGCAGCAAGACCGGGACTAGGACCGCCGATACGCAGTATTTT. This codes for CASSKTGTRTADTQYF.

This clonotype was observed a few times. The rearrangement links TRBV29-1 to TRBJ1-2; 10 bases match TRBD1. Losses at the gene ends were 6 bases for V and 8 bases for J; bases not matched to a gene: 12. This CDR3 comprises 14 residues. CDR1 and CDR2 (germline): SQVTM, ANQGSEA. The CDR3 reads CSVETRQGARGYTF. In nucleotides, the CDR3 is TGCAGCGTCGAGACCAGACAGGGGGCTCGAGGCTACACCTTC.

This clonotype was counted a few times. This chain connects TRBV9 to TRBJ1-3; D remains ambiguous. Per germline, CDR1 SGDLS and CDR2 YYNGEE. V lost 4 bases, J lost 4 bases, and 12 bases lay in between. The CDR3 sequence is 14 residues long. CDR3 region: CASSSPGEGNTIYF. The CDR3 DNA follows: TGTGCCAGCAGCTCACCGGGTGAGGGAAACACCATATATTTT.

The CDR3 sequence: CASSYPDEQYF. DNA of the CDR3: TGTGCCAGCAGTTACCCAGATGAGCAGTATTTT. J is TRBJ2-3 and V is TRBV6-2 or TRBV6-3; D remains ambiguous. Per the germline V gene, CDR1 is MNHEY and CDR2 is SVGEGT. Between the trimmed V and J ends, which lost 2 bases and 11 bases, there was a span of 8 bases. This CDR3 contains 11 residues.

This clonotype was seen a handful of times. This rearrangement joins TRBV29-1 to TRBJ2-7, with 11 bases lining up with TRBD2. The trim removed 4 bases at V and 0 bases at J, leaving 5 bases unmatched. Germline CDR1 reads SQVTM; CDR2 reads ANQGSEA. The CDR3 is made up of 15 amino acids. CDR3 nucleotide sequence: TGCAGCGTTGCTAGCGGGGGGACTAGCTCCTACGAGCAGTACTTC. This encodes CSVASGGTSSYEQYF.

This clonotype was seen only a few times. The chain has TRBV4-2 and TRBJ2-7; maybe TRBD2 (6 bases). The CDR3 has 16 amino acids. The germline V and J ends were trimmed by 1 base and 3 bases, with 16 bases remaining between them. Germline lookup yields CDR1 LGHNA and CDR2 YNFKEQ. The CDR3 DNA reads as TGTGCCAGCAGCCAAGCCCTGGAGGGCCGCTTCTACGAGCAGTACTTC. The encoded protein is CASSQALEGRFYEQYF.

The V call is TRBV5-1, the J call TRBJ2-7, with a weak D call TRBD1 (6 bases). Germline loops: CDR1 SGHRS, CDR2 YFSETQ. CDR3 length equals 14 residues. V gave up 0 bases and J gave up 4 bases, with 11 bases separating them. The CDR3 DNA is TGCGCCAGCAGCTTGGTACAGGGCTGGTACGAGCAGTACTTC. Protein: CASSLVQGWYEQYF.

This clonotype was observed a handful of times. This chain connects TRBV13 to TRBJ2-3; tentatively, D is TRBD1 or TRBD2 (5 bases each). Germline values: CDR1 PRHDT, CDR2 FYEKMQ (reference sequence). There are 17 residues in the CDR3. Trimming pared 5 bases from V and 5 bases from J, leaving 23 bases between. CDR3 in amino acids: CASSPAGTIRRLDTQYF. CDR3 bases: TGTGCCAGCAGCCCCGCCGGGACGATTAGGAGATTAGATACGCAGTATTTT.

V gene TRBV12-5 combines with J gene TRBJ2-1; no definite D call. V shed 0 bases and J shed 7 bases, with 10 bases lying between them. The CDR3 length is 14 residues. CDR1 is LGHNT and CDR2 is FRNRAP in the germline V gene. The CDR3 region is CASGLVRQRNEQFF. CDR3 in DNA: TGTGCTAGTGGTTTGGTACGGCAGAGGAATGAGCAGTTCTTC. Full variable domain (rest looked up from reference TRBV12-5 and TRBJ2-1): DARVTQTPRHKVTEMGQEVTMRCQPILGHNTVFWYRQTMMQGLELLAYFRNRAPLDDSGMPKDRFSAEMPDATLATLKIQPSEPRDSAVYFCASGLVRQRNEQFFGPGTRLTVL.

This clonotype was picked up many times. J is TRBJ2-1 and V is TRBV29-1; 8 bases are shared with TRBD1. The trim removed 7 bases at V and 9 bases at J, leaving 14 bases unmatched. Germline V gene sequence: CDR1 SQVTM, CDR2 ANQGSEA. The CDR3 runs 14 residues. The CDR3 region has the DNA TGCAGCGCAACTCCAGGGGGCGCAGGGAGTGAGCAGTTCTTC. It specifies CSATPGGAGSEQFF.

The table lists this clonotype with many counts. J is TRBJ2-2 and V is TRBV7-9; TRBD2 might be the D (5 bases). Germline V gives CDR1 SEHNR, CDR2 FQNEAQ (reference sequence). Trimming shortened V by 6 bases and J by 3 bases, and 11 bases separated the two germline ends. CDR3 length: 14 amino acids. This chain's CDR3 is CASRFDGDTGELFF. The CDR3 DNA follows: TGTGCCAGCAGGTTTGACGGGGACACCGGGGAGCTGTTTTTT. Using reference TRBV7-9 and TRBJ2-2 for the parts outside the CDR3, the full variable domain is DTGVSQNPRHKITKRGQNVTFRCDPISEHNRLYWYRQTLGQGPEFLTYFQNEAQLEKSRLLSDRFSAERPKGSFSTLEIQRTEQGDSAMYLCASRFDGDTGELFFGEGSRLTVL.

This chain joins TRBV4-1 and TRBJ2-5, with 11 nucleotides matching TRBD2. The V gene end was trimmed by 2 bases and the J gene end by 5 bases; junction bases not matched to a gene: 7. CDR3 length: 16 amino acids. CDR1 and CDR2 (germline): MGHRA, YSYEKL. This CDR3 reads CASSQIAGGRRETQYF. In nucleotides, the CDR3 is TGCGCCAGCAGCCAAATAGCGGGGGGGCGTCGGGAGACCCAGTACTTC.

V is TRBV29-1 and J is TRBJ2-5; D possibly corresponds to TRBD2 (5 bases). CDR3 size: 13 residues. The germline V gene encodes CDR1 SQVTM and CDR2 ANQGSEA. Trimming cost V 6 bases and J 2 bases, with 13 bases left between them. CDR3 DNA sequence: TGCAGCGTGGGCACTAGATTACAAGAGACCCAGTACTTC. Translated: CSVGTRLQETQYF.

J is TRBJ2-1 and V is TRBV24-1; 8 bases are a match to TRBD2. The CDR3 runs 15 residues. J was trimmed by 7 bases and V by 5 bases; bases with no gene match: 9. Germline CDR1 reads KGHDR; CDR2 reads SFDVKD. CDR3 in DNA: TGTGCCACCAGTGTGATGGCGGGAGGTGTTAATGAGCAGTTCTTC. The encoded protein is CATSVMAGGVNEQFF.

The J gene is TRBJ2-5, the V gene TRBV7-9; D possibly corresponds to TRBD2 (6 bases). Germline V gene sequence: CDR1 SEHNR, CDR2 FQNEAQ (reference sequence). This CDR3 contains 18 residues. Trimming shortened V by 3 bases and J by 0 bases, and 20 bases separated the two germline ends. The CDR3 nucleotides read TGTGCCAGCAGCTTGGGTTCAATAGCGGAAGGGTACCAAGAGACCCAGTACTTC. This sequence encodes CASSLGSIAEGYQETQYF.